This passage covers 5 T cell receptor beta chains from one sample sequenced in a study of cytomegalovirus exposure and HLA in healthy donors. The PCR contained 60 Vbeta and 13 Jbeta primers. Some clones are missing from TCRdb's copy, which holds only in-frame ones; the method was immunoSEQ multiplex PCR. The sample lists over 150,000 clones, about 77% occurring once. The sequencing input was PBMCs. The receptors here all came from a young woman in good health and CMV-seronegative.

CDR3 sequence reads: CAHAWTGYNSPLHF. Written as DNA, the CDR3 is TGTGCCCATGCATGGACAGGCTATAATTCACCCCTCCACTTT. The chain carries TRBV30 and TRBJ1-6, with 7 bases lining up with TRBD1. Losses at the gene ends were 8 bases for V and 3 bases for J; bases not matched to a gene: 7. This CDR3 has 14 amino acids. Germline values: CDR1 GTSNPN, CDR2 SVGIG (reference sequence).

This rearrangement joins TRBV5-1 to TRBJ1-1; 8 positions match TRBD1. Trimming at V came to 4 bases and at J to 10 bases, leaving 9 bases not matched to a gene. The length of the CDR3 is 13 residues. CDR1 and CDR2 from the germline V gene are SGHRS and YFSETQ. The CDR3 DNA follows: TGCGCCAGCAGCATAGAGGACAGGGCAGGAGCTTTCTTT. Translated: CASSIEDRAGAFF.

This clone has a single count. This sequence joins TRBV9 and TRBJ2-3; TRBD2 matches 10 bases. This CDR3 contains 17 residues. V was clipped by 0 bases and J by 4 bases; unmatched bases: 8. Germline values: CDR1 SGDLS, CDR2 YYNGEE. CDR3 loop: CASSVVSGRVLADTQYF. In DNA form, the CDR3 reads TGTGCCAGCAGCGTAGTAAGCGGGAGGGTTTTGGCAGATACGCAGTATTTT.

The rearrangement links TRBV27 to TRBJ2-3, with 9 nucleotides matching TRBD2. The V segment lost 4 bases and the J segment 1 base; nucleotides outside the gene matches: 3. CDR3 length: 15 amino acids. Per germline, CDR1 MNHEY and CDR2 SMNVEV (reference sequence). CDR3 region: CASSSAGGRTDTQYF. CDR3 DNA sequence: TGTGCCAGCAGTTCAGCGGGAGGACGCACAGATACGCAGTATTTT.

CDR3 in DNA: TGTGCCAGCAGTCAGGGCGGCTTTCGTGGCTACACCTTC. Translation: CASSQGGFRGYTF. The chain has TRBV27 and TRBJ1-2, with D possibly matching TRBD1 (5 bases). CDR3 size: 13 residues. Per germline, CDR1 MNHEY and CDR2 SMNVEV (reference sequence). Trimming shortened V by 5 bases and J by 7 bases, and 14 bases separated the two germline ends.